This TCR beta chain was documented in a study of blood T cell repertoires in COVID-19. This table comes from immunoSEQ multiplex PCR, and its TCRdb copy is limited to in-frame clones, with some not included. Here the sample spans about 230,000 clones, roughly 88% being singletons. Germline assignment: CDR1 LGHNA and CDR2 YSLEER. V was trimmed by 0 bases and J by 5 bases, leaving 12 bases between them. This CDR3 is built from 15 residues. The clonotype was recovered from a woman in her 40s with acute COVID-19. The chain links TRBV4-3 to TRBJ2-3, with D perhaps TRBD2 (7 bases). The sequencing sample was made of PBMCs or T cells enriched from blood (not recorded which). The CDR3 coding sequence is TGCGCCAGCAGCCAAGAGTGGGGGGGGCGAGATACGCAGTATTTT. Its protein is CASSQEWGGRDTQYF.